This T cell receptor (beta chain) was identified during a study of blood T cell repertoires in COVID-19. Overall study context: Researchers got acute and convalescent COVID-19 samples from the United States, Italy and Spain. PBMCs, B-cell-depleted T cells, or T cells provided the cDNA or gDNA that made up the material.

Original analysis: Researchers report that nucleated cell counts were estimated from reference gene primer amplification. Libraries were prepared by immunoSEQ multiplex PCR; TCRdb keeps only in-frame clonotypes and omits some of them. V and J calls and clone size are copied from that table; D and trimming were computed from the DNA. This table holds roughly 59,000 clones, roughly 71% found once. Germline V lookup: CDR1 SGHKS, CDR2 YYEKEE (reference sequence). The CDR3 consists of 14 residues. V was trimmed by 4 bases and J by 3 bases, leaving 12 bases between them. The chain couples TRBV5-5 to TRBJ2-3; tentatively, D is TRBD2 (5 bases). This clonotype was sampled from a woman aged 50 to 60 with active or convalescent COVID-19. The sample comprised peripheral blood. CDR3 coding DNA: TGTGCCAGCAGCCCCGACGGGGTGACAGATACGCAGTATTTT. It specifies CASSPDGVTDTQYF.